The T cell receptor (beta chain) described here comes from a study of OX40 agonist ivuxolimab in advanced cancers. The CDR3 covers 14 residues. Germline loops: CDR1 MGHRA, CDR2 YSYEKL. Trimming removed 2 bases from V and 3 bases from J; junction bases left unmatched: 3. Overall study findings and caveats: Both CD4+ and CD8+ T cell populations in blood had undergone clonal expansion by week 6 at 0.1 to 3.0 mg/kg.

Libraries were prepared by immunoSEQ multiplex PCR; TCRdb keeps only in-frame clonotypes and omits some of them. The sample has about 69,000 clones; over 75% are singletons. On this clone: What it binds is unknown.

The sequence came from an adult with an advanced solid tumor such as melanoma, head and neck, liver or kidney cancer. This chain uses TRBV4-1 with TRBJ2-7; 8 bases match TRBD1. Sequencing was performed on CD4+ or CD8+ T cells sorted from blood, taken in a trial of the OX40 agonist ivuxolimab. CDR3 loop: CASSQPGQDYEQYF. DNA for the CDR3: TGCGCCAGCAGCCAACCGGGACAGGACTACGAGCAGTACTTC.